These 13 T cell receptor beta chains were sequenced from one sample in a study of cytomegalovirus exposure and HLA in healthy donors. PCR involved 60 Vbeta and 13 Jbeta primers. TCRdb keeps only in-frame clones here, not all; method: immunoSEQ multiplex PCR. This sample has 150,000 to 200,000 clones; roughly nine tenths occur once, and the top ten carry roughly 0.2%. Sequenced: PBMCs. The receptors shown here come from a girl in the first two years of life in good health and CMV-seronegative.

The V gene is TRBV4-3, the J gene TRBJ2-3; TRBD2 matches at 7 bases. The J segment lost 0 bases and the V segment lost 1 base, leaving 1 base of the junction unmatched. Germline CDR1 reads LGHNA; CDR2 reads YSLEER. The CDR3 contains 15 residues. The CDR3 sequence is CASSQASGSTDTQYF. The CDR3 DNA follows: TGCGCCAGCAGCCAAGCTAGCGGAAGCACAGATACGCAGTATTTT.

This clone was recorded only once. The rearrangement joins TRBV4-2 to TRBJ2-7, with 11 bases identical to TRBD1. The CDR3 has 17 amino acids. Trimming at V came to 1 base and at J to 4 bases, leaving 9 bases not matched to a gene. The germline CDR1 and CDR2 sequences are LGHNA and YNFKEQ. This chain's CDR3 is CASSQGAIGTGGYEQYF. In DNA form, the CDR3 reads TGTGCCAGCAGCCAAGGCGCAATAGGGACAGGGGGGTACGAGCAGTACTTC.

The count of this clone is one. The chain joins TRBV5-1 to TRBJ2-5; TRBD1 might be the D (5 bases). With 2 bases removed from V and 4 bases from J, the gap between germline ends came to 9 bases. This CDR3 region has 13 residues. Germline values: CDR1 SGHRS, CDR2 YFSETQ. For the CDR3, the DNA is TGCGCCAGCAGCTTAGGGGATTTAGAGACCCAGTACTTC. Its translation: CASSLGDLETQYF.

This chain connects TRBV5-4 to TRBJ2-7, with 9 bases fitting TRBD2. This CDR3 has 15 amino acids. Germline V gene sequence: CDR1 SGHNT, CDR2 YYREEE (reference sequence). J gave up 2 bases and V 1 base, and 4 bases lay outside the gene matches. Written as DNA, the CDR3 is TGTGCCAGCAGCTTGACCGGGACTAGCCCCTACGAGCAGTACTTC. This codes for CASSLTGTSPYEQYF. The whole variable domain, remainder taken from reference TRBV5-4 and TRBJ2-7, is ETGVTQSPTHLIKTRGQQVTLRCSSQSGHNTVSWYQQALGQGPQFIFQYYREEENGRGNFPPRFSGLQFPNYSSELNVNALELDDSALYLCASSLTGTSPYEQYFGPGTRLTVT.

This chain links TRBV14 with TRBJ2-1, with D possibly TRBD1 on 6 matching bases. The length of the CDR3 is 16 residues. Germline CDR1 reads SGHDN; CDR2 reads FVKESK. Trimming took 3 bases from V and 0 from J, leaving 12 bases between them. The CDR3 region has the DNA TGTGCCAGCAGCCAGCACAGGGCGAGCTCCTACAATGAGCAGTTCTTC. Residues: CASSQHRASSYNEQFF.

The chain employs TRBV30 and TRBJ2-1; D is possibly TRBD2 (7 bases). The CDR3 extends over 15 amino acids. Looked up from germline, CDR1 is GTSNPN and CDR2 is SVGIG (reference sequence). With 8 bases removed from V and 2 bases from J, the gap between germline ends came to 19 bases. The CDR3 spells CAQTAGAHPYNEQFF. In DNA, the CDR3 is TGTGCCCAAACCGCGGGGGCACATCCCTACAATGAGCAGTTCTTC.

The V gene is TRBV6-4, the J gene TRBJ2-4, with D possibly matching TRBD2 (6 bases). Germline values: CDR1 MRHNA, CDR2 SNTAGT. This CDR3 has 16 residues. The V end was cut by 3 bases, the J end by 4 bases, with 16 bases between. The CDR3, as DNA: TGTGCCAGCAGTGAAATATTAACCGGGACTAAAAACATTCAGTACTTC. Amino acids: CASSEILTGTKNIQYF.

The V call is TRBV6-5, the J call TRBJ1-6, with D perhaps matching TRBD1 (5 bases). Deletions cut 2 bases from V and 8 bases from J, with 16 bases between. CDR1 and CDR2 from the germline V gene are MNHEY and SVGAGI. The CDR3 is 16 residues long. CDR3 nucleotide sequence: TGTGCCAGCAGTTACGGTCTTTTTCAGGGTCATTCACCCCTCCACTTT. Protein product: CASSYGLFQGHSPLHF.

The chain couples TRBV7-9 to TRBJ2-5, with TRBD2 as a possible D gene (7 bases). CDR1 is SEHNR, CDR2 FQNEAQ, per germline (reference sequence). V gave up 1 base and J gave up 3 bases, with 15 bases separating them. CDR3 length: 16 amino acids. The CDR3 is CASSLDARGPKETQYF. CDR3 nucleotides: TGTGCCAGCAGCTTAGATGCGCGGGGGCCTAAAGAGACCCAGTACTTC. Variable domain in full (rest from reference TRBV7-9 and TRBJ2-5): DTGVSQNPRHKITKRGQNVTFRCDPISEHNRLYWYRQTLGQGPEFLTYFQNEAQLEKSRLLSDRFSAERPKGSFSTLEIQRTEQGDSAMYLCASSLDARGPKETQYFGPGTRLLVL.

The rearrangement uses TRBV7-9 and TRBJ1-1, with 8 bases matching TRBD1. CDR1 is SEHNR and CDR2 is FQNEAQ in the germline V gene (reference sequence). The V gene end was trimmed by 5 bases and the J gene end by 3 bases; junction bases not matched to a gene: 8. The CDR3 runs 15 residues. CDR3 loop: CASSQDRAGDTEAFF. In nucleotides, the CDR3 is TGTGCCAGCAGCCAGGACAGGGCGGGAGACACTGAAGCTTTCTTT.

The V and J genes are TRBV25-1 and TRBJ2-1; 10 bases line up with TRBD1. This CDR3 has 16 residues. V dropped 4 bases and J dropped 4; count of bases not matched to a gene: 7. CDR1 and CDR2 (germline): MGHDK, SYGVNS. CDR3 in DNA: TGTGCCAGCAGTGGGGAACCGGGACAGGGGTACAATGAGCAGTTCTTC. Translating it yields CASSGEPGQGYNEQFF.

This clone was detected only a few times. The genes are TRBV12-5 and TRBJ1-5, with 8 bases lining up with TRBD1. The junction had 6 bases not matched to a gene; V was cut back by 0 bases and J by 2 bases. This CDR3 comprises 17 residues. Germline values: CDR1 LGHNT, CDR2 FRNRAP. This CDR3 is CASGLVQGVRGNQPQHF. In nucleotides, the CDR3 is TGTGCTAGTGGTTTGGTACAGGGGGTAAGGGGCAATCAGCCCCAGCATTTT.

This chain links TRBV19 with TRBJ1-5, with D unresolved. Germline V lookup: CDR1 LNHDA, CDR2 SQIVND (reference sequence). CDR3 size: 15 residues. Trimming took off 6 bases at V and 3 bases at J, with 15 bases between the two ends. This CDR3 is CASRPQTGFNQPQHF. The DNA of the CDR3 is TGTGCCAGTAGGCCCCAGACGGGATTCAATCAGCCCCAGCATTTT.